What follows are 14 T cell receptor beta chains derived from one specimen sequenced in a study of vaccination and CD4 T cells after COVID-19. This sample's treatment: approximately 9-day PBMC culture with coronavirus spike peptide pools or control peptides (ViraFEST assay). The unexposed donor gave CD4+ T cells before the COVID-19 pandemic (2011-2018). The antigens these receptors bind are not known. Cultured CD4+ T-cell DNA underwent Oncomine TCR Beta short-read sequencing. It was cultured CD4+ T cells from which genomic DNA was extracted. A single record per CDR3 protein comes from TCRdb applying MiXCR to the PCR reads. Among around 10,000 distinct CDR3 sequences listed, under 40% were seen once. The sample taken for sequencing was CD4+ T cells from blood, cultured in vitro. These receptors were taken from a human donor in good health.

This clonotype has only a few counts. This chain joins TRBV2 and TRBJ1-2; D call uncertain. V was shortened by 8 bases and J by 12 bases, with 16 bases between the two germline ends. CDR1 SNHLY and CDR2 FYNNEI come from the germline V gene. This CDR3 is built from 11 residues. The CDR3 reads CASGLNRGDTF. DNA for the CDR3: TGTGCCAGCGGACTTAACCGCGGGGACACCTTC.

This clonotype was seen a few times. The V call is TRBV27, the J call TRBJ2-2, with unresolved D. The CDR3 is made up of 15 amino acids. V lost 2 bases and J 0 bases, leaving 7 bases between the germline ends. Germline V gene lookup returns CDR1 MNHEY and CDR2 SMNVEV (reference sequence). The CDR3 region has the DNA TGTGCCAGCAGTTTAAGGCCGACGAACACCGGGGAGCTGTTTTTT. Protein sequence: CASSLRPTNTGELFF.

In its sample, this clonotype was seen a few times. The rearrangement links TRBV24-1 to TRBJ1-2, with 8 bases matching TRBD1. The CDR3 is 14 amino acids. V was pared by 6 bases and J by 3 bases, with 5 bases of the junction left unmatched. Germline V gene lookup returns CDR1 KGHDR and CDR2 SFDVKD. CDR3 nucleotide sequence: TGTGCCACCAGTACAGGGGGTAAAGACTATGGCTACACCTTC. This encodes CATSTGGKDYGYTF.

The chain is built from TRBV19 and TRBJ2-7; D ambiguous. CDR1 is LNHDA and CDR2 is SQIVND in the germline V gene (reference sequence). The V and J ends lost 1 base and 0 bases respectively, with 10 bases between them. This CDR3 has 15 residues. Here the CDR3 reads CASSIAGRSSYEQYF. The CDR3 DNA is TGTGCCAGTAGTATAGCGGGCCGTAGCTCCTACGAGCAGTACTTC.

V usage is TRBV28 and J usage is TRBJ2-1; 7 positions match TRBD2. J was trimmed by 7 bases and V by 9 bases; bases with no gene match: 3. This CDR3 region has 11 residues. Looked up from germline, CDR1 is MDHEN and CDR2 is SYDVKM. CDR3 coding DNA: TGTGCCAGTCCCGGGAGGAATGAGCAGTTCTTC. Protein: CASPGRNEQFF.

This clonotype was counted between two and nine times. CDR3 region: CASSSGTASSGNTIYF. Written as DNA, the CDR3 is TGTGCCAGCAGCTCTGGGACGGCGAGCTCTGGAAACACCATATATTTT. This chain connects TRBV7-8 to TRBJ1-3, with D tentatively TRBD1 (5 bases). V lost 4 bases, J lost 0 bases, and 13 bases lay in between. Per the germline V gene, CDR1 is SGHVS and CDR2 is FQNEAQ. The CDR3 loop spans 16 amino acids.

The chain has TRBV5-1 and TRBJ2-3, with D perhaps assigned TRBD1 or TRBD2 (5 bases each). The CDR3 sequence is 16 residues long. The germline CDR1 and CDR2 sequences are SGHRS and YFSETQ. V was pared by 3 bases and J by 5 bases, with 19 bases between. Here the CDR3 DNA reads TGCGCCAGCAGCTACACGCCGGGACCGAAGGGAGATACGCAGTATTTT. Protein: CASSYTPGPKGDTQYF.

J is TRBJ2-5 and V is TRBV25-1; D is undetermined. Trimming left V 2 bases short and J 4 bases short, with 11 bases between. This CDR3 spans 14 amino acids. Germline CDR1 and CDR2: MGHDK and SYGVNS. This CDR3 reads CASSESRVRETQYF. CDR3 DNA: TGTGCCAGCAGTGAAAGTAGGGTACGAGAGACCCAGTACTTC.

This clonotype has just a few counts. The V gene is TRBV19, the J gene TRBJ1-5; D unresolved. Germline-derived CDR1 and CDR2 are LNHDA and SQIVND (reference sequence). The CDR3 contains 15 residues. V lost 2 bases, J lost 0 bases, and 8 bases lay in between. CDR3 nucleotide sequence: TGTGCCAGTAGTATATGGGGTAATAGCAATCAGCCCCAGCATTTT. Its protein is CASSIWGNSNQPQHF.

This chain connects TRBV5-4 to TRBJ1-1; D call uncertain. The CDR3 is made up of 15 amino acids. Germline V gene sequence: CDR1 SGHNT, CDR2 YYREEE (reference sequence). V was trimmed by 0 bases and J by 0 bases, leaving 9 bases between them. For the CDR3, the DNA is TGTGCCAGCAGCTTGGCAGGCGGCATGAACACTGAAGCTTTCTTT. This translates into CASSLAGGMNTEAFF. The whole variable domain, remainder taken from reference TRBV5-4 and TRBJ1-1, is ETGVTQSPTHLIKTRGQQVTLRCSSQSGHNTVSWYQQALGQGPQFIFQYYREEENGRGNFPPRFSGLQFPNYSSELNVNALELDDSALYLCASSLAGGMNTEAFFGQGTRLTVV.

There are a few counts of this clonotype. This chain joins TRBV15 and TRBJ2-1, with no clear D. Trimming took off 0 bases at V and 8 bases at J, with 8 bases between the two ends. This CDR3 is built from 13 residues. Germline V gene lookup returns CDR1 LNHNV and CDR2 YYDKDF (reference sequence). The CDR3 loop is CATSRDLSHEQFF. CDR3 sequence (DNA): TGTGCCACCAGCAGAGATCTAAGCCATGAGCAGTTCTTC.

CDR3 residues: CASSLADKVPYGYTF. The CDR3 coding sequence is TGCGCCAGCAGCTTAGCCGATAAAGTCCCTTATGGCTACACCTTC. V and J are TRBV5-1 and TRBJ1-2; D uncertain. This CDR3 contains 15 residues. The germline CDR1 and CDR2 sequences are SGHRS and YFSETQ. The V gene lost 2 bases and the J gene lost 5 bases, with 16 bases spanning the gap. The full variable domain, in which reference TRBV5-1 and TRBJ1-2 provide the parts outside the CDR3, is KAGVTQTPRYLIKTRGQQVTLSCSPISGHRSVSWYQQTPGQGLQFLFEYFSETQRNKGNFPGRFSGRQFSNSRSEMNVSTLELGDSALYLCASSLADKVPYGYTFGSGTRLTVV.

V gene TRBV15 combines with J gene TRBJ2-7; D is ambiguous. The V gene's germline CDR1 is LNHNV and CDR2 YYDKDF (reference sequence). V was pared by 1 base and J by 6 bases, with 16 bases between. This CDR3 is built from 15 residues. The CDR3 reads CATSRGIGLVTEQYF. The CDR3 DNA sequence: TGTGCCACCAGCAGAGGGATAGGGTTAGTGACCGAGCAGTACTTC.

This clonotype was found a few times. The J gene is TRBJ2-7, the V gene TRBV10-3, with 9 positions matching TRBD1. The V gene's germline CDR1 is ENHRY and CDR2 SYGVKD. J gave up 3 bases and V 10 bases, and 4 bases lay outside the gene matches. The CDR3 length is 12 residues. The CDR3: CATGGQGYEQYF. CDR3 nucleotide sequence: TGTGCCACCGGGGGACAGGGCTACGAGCAGTACTTC.